This T cell receptor beta chain was recorded in a study of shared clonotypes between healthy human individuals. Study details: Three plates were used per donor for CD4 naive, three for CD4 memory, two for CD8 naive and one for CD8 memory. Study conclusions and caveats: Rarefaction analysis demonstrated incomplete sorted-subset sequencing notwithstanding large depth.

Sorted-subset replicate PCRs used roughly 220 ng DNA, roughly 28,000 T cell genomes. Only in-frame clones appear in the TCRdb table, and some are missing; sequencing was by immunoSEQ multiplex PCR. The sample lists over a million clones; roughly 96% were seen once. The length of the CDR3 is 15 residues. The V and J ends lost 5 bases and 0 bases respectively, with 14 bases between them. Per germline, CDR1 SGHTA and CDR2 FQGNSA. As for this clone: Its antigen is undetermined.

The sequencing sample was made of naive CD4+ T cells sorted from blood. Subset indicated: CD45RA+ positively selected. The chain has TRBV7-2 and TRBJ2-7; maybe TRBD2 (5 bases). This receptor was identified in a man aged 25 to 45 in good health. The chain's CDR3 is CASSHSQAGSYEQYF. The CDR3 region has the DNA TGTGCCAGCAGCCACTCCCAGGCGGGCTCCTACGAGCAGTACTTC.